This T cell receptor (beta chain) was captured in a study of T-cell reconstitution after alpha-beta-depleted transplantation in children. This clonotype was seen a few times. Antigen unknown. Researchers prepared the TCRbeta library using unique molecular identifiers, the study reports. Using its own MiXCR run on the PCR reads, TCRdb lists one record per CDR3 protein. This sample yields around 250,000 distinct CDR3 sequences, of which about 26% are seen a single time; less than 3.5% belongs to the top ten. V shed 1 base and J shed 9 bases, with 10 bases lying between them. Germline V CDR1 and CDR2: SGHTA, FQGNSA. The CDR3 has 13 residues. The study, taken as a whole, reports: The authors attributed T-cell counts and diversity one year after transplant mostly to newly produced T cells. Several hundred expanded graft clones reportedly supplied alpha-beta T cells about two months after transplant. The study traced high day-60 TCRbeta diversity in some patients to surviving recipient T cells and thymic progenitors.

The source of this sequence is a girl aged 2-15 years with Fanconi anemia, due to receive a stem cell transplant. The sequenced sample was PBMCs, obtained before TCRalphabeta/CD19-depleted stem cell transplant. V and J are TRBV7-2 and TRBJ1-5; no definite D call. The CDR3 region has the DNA TGTGCCAGCAGCTTAGTATCCGCAGGGCCCCAGCATTTT. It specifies CASSLVSAGPQHF.